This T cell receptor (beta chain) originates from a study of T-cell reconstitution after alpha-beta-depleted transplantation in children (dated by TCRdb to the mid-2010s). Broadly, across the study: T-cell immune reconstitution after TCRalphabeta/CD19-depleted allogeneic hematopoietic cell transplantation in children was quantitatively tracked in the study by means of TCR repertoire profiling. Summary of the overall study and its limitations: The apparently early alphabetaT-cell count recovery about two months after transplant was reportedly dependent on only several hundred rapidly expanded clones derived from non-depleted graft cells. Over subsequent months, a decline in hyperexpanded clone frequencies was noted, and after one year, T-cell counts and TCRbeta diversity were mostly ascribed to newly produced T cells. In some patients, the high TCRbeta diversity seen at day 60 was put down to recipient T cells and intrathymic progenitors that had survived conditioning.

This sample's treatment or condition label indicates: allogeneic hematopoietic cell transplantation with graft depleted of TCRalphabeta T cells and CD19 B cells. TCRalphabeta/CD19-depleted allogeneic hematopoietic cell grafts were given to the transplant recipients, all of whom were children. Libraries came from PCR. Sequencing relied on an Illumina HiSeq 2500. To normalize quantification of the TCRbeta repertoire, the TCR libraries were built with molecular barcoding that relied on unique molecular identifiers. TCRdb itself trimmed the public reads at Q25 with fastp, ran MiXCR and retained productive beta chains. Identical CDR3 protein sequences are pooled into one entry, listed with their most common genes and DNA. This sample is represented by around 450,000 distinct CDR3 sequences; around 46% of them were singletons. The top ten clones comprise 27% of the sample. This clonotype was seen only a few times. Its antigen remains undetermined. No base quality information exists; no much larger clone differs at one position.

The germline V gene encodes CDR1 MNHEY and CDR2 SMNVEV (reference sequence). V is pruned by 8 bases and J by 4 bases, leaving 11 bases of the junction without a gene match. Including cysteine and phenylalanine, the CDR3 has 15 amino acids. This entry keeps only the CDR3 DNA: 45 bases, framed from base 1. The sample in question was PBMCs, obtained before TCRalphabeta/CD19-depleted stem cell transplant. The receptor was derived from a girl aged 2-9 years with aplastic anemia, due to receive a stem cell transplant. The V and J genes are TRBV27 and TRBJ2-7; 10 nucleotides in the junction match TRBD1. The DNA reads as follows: TGTGCCAGCTCGTCGGGACAGGGGTTTCTTTACGAGCAGTACTTC. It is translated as CASSSGQGFLYEQYF.